These 12 T cell receptor beta chains share one sample of origin, sequenced in a study of T cell responses to AZD1222 COVID-19 vaccine (dated by TCRdb to 2020 to 2022). Libraries were built with the immunoSEQ multiplex PCR assay. TCRdb holds this immuneACCESS table with in-frame rearrangements only. Some clones are missing; in checked studies, unresolved V genes explain under half, and the rest has no known cause. In this sample the table shows about 150,000 clones, 87% of which occur a single time. In total, the top ten clones hold 2.6% of the sample. The time point label here, explained by the study, means: baseline before first vaccination. Sequencing used peripheral blood, obtained on day 0 of AZD1222 vaccination. The origin of the receptors is an adult in good health.

The gene calls are TRBV4-1 and TRBJ2-7; TRBD2 matches 7 bases. Germline loops: CDR1 MGHRA, CDR2 YSYEKL. There are 18 residues in the CDR3. V shed 4 bases, J shed 0 bases, and the junction held 15 bases outside the gene matches. The CDR3 coding sequence is TGCGCCAGCAGCCCTACCCTCCTATCTAGCGGTGTCTCCTACGAGCAGTACTTC. It yields the protein CASSPTLLSSGVSYEQYF.

The chain couples TRBV30 to TRBJ2-7; 8 nucleotides align to TRBD1. The CDR3 is 13 residues long. V shed 3 bases, J shed 5 bases, and the junction held 6 bases outside the gene matches. Germline V lookup: CDR1 GTSNPN, CDR2 SVGIG (reference sequence). The CDR3 is CAWRRQGANEQYF. The CDR3 coding sequence is TGTGCCTGGAGGCGCCAGGGGGCGAACGAGCAGTACTTC. The full variable domain, with the rest looked up from reference TRBV30 and TRBJ2-7, is SQTIHQWPATLVQPVGSPLSLECTVEGTSNPNLYWYRQAAGRGLQLLFYSVGIGQISSEVPQNLSASRPQDRQFILSSKKLLLSDSGFYLCAWRRQGANEQYFGPGTRLTVT.

The CDR3 bases are TGCGCCAGCAGAGACAGGGATCTATCCTACGAGCAGTACTTC. Amino acids: CASRDRDLSYEQYF. The chain combines TRBV10-1 with TRBJ2-7; 7 bases agree with TRBD1. Per germline, CDR1 WNHNN and CDR2 SYGVQD (reference sequence). The V gene end was trimmed by 6 bases and the J gene end by 1 base; junction bases not matched to a gene: 6. This CDR3 spans 14 amino acids.

The V call is TRBV9, the J call TRBJ2-5, with D hard to call. V lost 4 bases and J lost 5, with 15 bases in between. The CDR3 sequence is 14 residues long. Per germline, CDR1 SGDLS and CDR2 YYNGEE. CDR3 nucleotides: TGTGCCAGCAGCCTAAGTGGCTGGCTGGAGACCCAGTACTTC. It is translated as CASSLSGWLETQYF. The variable domain in full, with the rest retrieved from reference TRBV9 and TRBJ2-5, is DSGVTQTPKHLITATGQRVTLRCSPRSGDLSVYWYQQSLDQGLQFLIQYYNGEERAKGNILERFSAQQFPDLHSELNLSSLELGDSALYFCASSLSGWLETQYFGPGTRLLVL.

The V gene is TRBV15, the J gene TRBJ2-5; TRBD1 might be the D (5 bases). The CDR3 covers 15 residues. The V end was cut by 0 bases, the J end by 5 bases, with 13 bases between. Looked up from germline, CDR1 is LNHNV and CDR2 is YYDKDF (reference sequence). DNA of the CDR3: TGTGCCACCAGCAGAGATCGCCAGGGAAGGGAGACCCAGTACTTC. This codes for CATSRDRQGRETQYF. Supplemented by reference TRBV15 and TRBJ2-5, the full variable domain reads DAMVIQNPRYQVTQFGKPVTLSCSQTLNHNVMYWYQQKSSQAPKLLFHYYDKDFNNEADTPDNFQSRRPNTSFCFLDIRSPGLGDTAMYLCATSRDRQGRETQYFGPGTRLLVL.

The rearrangement joins TRBV11-2 to TRBJ1-3; 8 positions match TRBD1. The germline CDR1 and CDR2 sequences are SGHAT and FQNNGV. The V and J ends lost 1 base and 11 bases, in that order; junction bases with no gene match: 13. The CDR3 totals 16 residues. The CDR3: CASSLGAGGNSKAIYF. In DNA form, the CDR3 reads TGTGCCAGCAGCTTAGGGGCAGGGGGCAATTCGAAGGCCATATATTTT.

V and J are TRBV5-4 and TRBJ2-7, with TRBD1 matching over 8 bases. Germline V CDR1 and CDR2: SGHNT, YYREEE (reference sequence). Trimming at V came to 5 bases and at J to 5 bases, leaving 9 bases not matched to a gene. The CDR3 is 14 amino acids. CDR3 sequence reads: CASRTQGAGNEQYF. CDR3 sequence (DNA): TGTGCCAGCAGGACCCAGGGGGCCGGTAACGAGCAGTACTTC.

The chain couples TRBV2 to TRBJ2-1; perhaps TRBD1 as D (5 bases). The V gene's germline CDR1 is SNHLY and CDR2 FYNNEI. Trimming took 7 bases from V and 2 from J, leaving 15 bases between them. The CDR3 runs to 15 residues. The CDR3 is CASTWGQGPYNEQFF. The CDR3 DNA reads TGTGCCAGCACGTGGGGTCAGGGTCCCTACAATGAGCAGTTCTTC. The full variable domain, its missing parts supplied by reference TRBV2 and TRBJ2-1, is EPEVTQTPSHQVTQMGQEVILRCVPISNHLYFYWYRQILGQKVEFLVSFYNNEISEKSEIFDDQFSVERPDGSNFTLKIRSTKLEDSAMYFCASTWGQGPYNEQFFGPGTRLTVL.

This sequence joins TRBV30 and TRBJ2-7; TRBD2 is a possible D gene (5 bases). Between the trimmed V and J ends, which lost 1 base and 3 bases, there was a span of 16 bases. The CDR3 sequence is 15 residues long. CDR1 and CDR2 from the germline V gene are GTSNPN and SVGIG (reference sequence). The chain's CDR3 is CAWSAPLAGGYEQYF. DNA of the CDR3: TGTGCCTGGAGTGCCCCACTGGCAGGAGGCTACGAGCAGTACTTC.

This clone was recorded once. The chain is built from TRBV2 and TRBJ1-3; D ambiguous. V was pared by 4 bases and J by 0 bases, with 4 bases between. Germline loops: CDR1 SNHLY, CDR2 FYNNEI. This CDR3 contains 13 residues. CDR3 loop: CASSGSSGNTIYF. Here the CDR3 DNA reads TGTGCCAGCAGTGGCAGCTCTGGAAACACCATATATTTT.

The CDR3, as DNA: TGTGCCAGCTCTCTAAGCCAGGGCACAGATACGCAGTATTTT. Its protein is CASSLSQGTDTQYF. The V gene is TRBV18, the J gene TRBJ2-3, with no clear D. From germline, CDR1 is KGHSH and CDR2 LQKENI. This CDR3 is 14 amino acids long. The ends were cut back, 6 bases at V and 1 base at J, with 11 bases in the middle.

This clone was seen only a few times. The chain uses TRBV24-1 and TRBJ1-2; TRBD1 might be the D (5 bases). The V and J ends lost 9 bases and 6 bases respectively, with 16 bases between them. The germline CDR1 and CDR2 sequences are KGHDR and SFDVKD. CDR3 size: 13 residues. The CDR3 sequence is CATRDPIGNGYTF. Here the CDR3 DNA reads TGTGCCACCCGGGACCCTATAGGCAATGGCTACACCTTC.